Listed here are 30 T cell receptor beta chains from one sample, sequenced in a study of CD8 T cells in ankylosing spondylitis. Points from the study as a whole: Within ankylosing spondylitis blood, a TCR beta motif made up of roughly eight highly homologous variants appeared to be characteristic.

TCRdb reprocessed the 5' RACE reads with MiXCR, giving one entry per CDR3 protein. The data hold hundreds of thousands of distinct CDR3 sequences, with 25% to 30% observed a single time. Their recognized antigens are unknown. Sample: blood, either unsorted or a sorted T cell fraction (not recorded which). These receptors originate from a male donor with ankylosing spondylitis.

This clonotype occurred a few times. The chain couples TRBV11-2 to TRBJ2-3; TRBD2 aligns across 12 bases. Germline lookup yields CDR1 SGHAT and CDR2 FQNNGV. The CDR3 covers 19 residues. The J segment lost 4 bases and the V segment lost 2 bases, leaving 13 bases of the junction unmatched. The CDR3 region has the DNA TGTGCCAGCAGCTTAAACCAAGGACTAGCGGGATATAAAGCAGATACGCAGTATTTT. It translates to CASSLNQGLAGYKADTQYF.

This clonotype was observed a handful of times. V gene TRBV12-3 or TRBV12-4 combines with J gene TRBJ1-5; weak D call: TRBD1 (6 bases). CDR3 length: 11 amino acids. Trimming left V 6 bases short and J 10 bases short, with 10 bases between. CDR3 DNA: TGTGCCAGCAGCCCGGGACACCCCCAGCATTTT. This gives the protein CASSPGHPQHF.

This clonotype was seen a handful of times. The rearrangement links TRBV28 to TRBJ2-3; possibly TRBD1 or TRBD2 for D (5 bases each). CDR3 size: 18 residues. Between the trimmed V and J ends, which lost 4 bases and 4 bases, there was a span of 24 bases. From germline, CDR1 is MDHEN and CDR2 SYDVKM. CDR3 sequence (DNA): TGTGCCAGCAGTTCGGCAGCGACGACGAGGGGCTTCGCAGATACGCAGTATTTT. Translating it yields CASSSAATTRGFADTQYF.

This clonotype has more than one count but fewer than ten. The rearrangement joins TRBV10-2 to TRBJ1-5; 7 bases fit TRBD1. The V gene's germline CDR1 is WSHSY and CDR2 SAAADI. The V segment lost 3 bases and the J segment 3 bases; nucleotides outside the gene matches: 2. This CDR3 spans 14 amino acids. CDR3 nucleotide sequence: TGCGCCAGCAGTGACAGGGGGTTCAATCAGCCCCAGCATTTT. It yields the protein CASSDRGFNQPQHF.

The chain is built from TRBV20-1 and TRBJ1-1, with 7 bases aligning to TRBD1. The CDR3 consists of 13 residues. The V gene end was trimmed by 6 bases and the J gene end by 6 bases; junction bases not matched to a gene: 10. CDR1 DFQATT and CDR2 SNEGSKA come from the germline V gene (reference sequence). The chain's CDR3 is CSAPGGEVAEAFF. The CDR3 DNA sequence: TGCAGTGCACCAGGGGGGGAGGTCGCTGAAGCTTTCTTT.

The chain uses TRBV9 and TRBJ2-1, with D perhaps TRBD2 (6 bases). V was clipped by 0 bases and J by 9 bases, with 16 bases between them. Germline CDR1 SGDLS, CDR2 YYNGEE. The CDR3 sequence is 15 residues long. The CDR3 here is CASSVGGLPGSEQFF. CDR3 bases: TGTGCCAGCAGCGTAGGGGGACTGCCGGGAAGTGAGCAGTTCTTC. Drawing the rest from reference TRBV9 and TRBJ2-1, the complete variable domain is DSGVTQTPKHLITATGQRVTLRCSPRSGDLSVYWYQQSLDQGLQFLIQYYNGEERAKGNILERFSAQQFPDLHSELNLSSLELGDSALYFCASSVGGLPGSEQFFGPGTRLTVL.

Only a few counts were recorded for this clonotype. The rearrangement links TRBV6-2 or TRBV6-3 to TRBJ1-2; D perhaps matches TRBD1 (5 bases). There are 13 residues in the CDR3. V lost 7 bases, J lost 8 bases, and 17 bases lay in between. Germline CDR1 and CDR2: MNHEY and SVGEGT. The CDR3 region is CASIGGSLRGYTF. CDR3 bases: TGTGCCAGCATCGGGGGATCTCTCCGAGGCTACACCTTC.

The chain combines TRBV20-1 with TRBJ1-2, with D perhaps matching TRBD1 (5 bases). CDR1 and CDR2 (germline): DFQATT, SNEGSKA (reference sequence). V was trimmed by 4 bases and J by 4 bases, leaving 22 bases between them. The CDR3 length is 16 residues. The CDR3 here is CSATPRGAQESYGYTF. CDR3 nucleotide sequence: TGCAGTGCTACCCCCCGCGGGGCCCAGGAGAGCTATGGCTACACCTTC.

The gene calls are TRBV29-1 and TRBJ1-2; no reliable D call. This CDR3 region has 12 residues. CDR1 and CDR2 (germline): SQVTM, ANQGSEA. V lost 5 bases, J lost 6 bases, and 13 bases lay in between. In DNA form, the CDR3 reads TGCAGCGTTAGTATGGGGAACCATGGCTACACCTTC. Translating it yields CSVSMGNHGYTF.

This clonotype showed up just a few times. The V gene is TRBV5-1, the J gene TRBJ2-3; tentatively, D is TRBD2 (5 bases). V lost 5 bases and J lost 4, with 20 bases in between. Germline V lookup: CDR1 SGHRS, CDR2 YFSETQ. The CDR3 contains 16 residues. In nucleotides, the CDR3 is TGCGCCAGCAGGTTCGGGGATTCCGGCATCCCAGATACGCAGTATTTT. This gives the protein CASRFGDSGIPDTQYF. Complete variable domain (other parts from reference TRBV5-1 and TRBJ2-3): KAGVTQTPRYLIKTRGQQVTLSCSPISGHRSVSWYQQTPGQGLQFLFEYFSETQRNKGNFPGRFSGRQFSNSRSEMNVSTLELGDSALYLCASRFGDSGIPDTQYFGPGTRLTVL.

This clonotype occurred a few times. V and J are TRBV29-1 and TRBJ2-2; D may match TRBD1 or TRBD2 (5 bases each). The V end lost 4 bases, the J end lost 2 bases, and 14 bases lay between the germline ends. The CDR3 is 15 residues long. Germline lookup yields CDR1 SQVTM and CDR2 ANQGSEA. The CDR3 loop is CSVVTTGANTGELFF. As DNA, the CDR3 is TGCAGCGTTGTTACTACCGGGGCTAACACCGGGGAGCTGTTTTTT.

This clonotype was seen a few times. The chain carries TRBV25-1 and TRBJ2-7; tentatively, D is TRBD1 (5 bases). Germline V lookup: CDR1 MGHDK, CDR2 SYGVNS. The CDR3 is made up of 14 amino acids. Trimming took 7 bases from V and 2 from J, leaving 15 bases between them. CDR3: CASIKGEGTYEQYF. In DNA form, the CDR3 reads TGTGCCAGCATCAAAGGGGAAGGAACCTACGAGCAGTACTTC.

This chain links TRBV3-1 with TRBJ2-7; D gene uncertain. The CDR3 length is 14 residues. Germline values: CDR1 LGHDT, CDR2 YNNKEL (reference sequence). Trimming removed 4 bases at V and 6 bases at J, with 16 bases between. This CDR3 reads CASSPTPSFPEQYF. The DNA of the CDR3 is TGTGCCAGCAGCCCTACACCCAGCTTCCCCGAGCAGTACTTC.

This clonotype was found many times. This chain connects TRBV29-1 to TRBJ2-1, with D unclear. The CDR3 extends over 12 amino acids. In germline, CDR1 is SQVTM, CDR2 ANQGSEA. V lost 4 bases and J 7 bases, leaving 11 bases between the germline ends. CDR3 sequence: CSVVFRLNEQFF. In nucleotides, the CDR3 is TGCAGCGTTGTATTTCGATTGAATGAGCAGTTCTTC.

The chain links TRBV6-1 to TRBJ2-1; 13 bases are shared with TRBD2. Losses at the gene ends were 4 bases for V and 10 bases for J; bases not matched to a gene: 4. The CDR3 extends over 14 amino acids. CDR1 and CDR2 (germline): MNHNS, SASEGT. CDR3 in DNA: TGTGCCAGCAGTGGGGGACTAGCGGGATTAGAGCAGTTCTTC. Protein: CASSGGLAGLEQFF.

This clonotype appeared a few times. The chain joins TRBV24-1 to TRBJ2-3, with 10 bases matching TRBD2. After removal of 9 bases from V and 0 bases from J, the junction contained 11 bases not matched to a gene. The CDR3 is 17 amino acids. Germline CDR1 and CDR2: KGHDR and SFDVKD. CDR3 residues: CATDETGLAASTDTQYF. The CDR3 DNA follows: TGTGCCACCGATGAGACCGGACTAGCGGCCAGCACAGATACGCAGTATTTT.

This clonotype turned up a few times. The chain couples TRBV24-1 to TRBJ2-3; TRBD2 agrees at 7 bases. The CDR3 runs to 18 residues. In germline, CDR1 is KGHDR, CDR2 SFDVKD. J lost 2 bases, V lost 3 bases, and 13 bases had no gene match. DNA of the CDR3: TGTGCCACCAGTGATCCCTCCCCACTGGCGGGAGTCACAGATACGCAGTATTTT. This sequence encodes CATSDPSPLAGVTDTQYF.

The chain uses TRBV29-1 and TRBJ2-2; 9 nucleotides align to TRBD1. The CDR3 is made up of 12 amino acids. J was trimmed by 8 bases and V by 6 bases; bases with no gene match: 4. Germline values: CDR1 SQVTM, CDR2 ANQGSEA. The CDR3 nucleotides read TGCAGCGTGGGACAGGGTGTAGGGGAGCTGTTTTTT. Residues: CSVGQGVGELFF.

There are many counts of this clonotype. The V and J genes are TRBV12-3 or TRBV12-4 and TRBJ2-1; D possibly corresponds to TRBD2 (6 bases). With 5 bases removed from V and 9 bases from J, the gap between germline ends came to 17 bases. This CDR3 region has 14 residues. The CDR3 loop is CASSPGLLGSEQFF. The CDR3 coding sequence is TGTGCCAGCAGTCCGGGACTCCTTGGGAGTGAGCAGTTCTTC.

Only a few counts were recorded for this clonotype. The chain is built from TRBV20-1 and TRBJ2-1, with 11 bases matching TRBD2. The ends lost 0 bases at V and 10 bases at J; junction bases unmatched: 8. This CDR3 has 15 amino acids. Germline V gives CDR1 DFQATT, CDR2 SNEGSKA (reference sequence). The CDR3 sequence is CSARDPGLAEREQFF. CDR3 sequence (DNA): TGCAGTGCTAGAGATCCGGGACTAGCGGAGAGGGAGCAGTTCTTC.

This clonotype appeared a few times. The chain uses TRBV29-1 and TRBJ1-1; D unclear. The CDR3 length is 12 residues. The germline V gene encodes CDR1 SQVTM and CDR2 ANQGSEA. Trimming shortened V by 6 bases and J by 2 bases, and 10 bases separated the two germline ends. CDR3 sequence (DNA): TGCAGCGTGGGTGGAGTTAACACTGAAGCTTTCTTT. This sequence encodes CSVGGVNTEAFF.

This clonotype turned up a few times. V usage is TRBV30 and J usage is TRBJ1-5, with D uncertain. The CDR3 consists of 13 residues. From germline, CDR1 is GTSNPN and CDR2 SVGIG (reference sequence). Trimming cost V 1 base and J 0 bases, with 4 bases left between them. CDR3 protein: CAWSAHSNQPQHF. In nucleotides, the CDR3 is TGTGCCTGGAGTGCGCATAGCAATCAGCCCCAGCATTTT.

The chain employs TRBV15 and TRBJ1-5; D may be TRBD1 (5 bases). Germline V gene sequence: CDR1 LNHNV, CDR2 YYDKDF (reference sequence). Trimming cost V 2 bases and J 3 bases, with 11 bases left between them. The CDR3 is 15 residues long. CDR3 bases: TGTGCCACCAGCAGATCGGGACCGAACAATCAGCCCCAGCATTTT. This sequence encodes CATSRSGPNNQPQHF.

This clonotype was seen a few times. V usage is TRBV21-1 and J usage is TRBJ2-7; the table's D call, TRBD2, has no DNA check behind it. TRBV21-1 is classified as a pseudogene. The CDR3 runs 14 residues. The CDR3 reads CASSKARAAYEQYV. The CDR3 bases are TGTGCCAGCAGCAAAGCCAGGGCCGCGTACGAGCAGTACGTC.

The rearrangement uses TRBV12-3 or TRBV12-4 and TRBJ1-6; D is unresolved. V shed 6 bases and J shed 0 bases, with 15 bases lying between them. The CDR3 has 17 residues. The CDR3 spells CASSPEHARSYNSPLHF. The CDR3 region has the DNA TGTGCCAGCAGCCCGGAGCACGCCCGCTCCTATAATTCACCCCTCCACTTT.

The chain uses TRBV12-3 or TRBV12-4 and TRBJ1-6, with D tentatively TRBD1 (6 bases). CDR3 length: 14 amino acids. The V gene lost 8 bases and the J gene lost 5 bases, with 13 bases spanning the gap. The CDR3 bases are TGTGCCAGCCGGGGGGACACGAATAATTCACCCCTCCACTTT. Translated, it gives CASRGDTNNSPLHF.

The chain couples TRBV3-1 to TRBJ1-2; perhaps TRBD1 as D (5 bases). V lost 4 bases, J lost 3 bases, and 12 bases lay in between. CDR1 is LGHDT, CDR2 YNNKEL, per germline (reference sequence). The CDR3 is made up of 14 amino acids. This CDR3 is CASSRGIFYYGYTF. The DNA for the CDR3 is TGTGCCAGCAGCCGGGGGATTTTCTACTATGGCTACACCTTC.

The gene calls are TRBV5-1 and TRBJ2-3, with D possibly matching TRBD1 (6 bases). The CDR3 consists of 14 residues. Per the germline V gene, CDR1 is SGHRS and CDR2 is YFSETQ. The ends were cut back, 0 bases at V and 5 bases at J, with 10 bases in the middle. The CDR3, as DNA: TGCGCCAGCAGCTTGGACAGGGATAGAGATACGCAGTATTTT. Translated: CASSLDRDRDTQYF.

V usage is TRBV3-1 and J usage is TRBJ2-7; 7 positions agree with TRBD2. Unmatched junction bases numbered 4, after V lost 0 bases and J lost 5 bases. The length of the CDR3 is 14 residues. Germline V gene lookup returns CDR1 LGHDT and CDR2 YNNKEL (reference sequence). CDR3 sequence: CASSQDGAGDEQYF. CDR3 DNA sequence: TGTGCCAGCAGCCAAGATGGCGCGGGAGACGAGCAGTACTTC.

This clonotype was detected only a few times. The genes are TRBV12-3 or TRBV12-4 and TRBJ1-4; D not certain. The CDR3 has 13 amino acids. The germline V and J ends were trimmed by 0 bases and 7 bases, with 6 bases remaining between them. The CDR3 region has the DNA TGTGCCAGCAGTTTAGCGGGATCTGAAAAACTGTTTTTT. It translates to CASSLAGSEKLFF.